A selection of T cell receptor beta chains follows, all from one sample in a study of shared clonotypes between healthy human individuals. Sequenced by immunoSEQ multiplex PCR; TCRdb stores in-frame clones only, minus some. The table has about 1 million clones, about three quarters seen once. Sample: memory CD4+ T cells sorted from blood. The source is a man aged 18-30 years in good health. CDR3s include the opening cysteine and the closing phenylalanine or tryptophan.

J gene | V gene | CDR3 protein
TRBJ2-5 | TRBV7-2 | CASSLAPSSGRRGETQYF
TRBJ2-1 | TRBV11-2 | CASSLSQGIGEQFF
TRBJ2-2 | TRBV19 | CASMPGQGAGELFF
TRBJ1-5 | TRBV28 | CASSRSNQPQHF
TRBJ1-1 | TRBV7-2 | CASSPAGFVRTEAFF
TRBJ2-7 | TRBV5-1 | CASSPEAYGGGTYEQYF
TRBJ1-1 | TRBV7-8 | CASSLGGLGITEAFF
TRBJ2-7 | TRBV19 | CASSISAGSYEQYF
TRBJ2-7 | TRBV5-8 | CASSRGYEQYF
TRBJ1-2 | TRBV7-9 | CASSPPRQRDGYTF
TRBJ2-5 | TRBV9 | CASSVAGGREETQYF
TRBJ1-2 | TRBV11-2 | CASSVRDTTGYTF
TRBJ1-4 | TRBV5-1 | CASSLNIGTVNEKLFF
TRBJ2-7 | TRBV6-1 | CASAEGTKIHEQYF
TRBJ1-2 | TRBV11-2 | CASRDSRGIYGYTF
TRBJ2-1 | TRBV10-3 | CAIGGLTSEQFF
TRBJ1-6 | TRBV9 | CASSATVGNSPLHF
TRBJ1-2 | TRBV11-2 | CASSLGFVTGYTF
TRBJ1-5 | TRBV10-1 | CASSLNSNQPQHF
TRBJ2-1 | TRBV2 | CASSGLAENNEQFF
TRBJ2-4 | TRBV4-2 | CASSQGLAGPGNIQYF
TRBJ2-7 | TRBV5-1 | CASSLVGSGGGHEQYF
TRBJ2-1 | TRBV30 | CAWSVRGGTYNEQFF
TRBJ1-1 | TRBV10-3 | CAITDRGGTEAFF
TRBJ1-2 | TRBV6-5 | CASSPRQDRSYGYTF
TRBJ1-6 | TRBV19 | CASRETGSSYNSPLHF
TRBJ2-5 | TRBV28 | CASRAGTSGGQETQYF
TRBJ2-7 | TRBV7-2 | CASSWTVEAYEQYF
TRBJ2-2 | TRBV2 | CASSWAVVDGELFF
TRBJ2-1 | TRBV5-1 | CASSGYSGIYNEQFF
TRBJ1-5 | TRBV4-3 | CASSQAGGQPQHF
TRBJ2-5 | TRBV14 | CASSRFSGQIEETQYF
TRBJ1-2 | TRBV5-6 | CASSIGQGGYTF
TRBJ2-2 | TRBV30 | CAWTGLAFTGELFF
TRBJ1-1 | TRBV11-2 | CASSSRTGNTEAFF
TRBJ2-5 | TRBV5-8 | CASRPGRGPAETQYF
TRBJ2-7 | TRBV7-9 | CASSLPVGGGNEQYF
TRBJ1-5 | TRBV2 | CASSRIPYQPQHF
TRBJ2-1 | TRBV5-4 | CASTPGQGYNEQFF
TRBJ2-1 | TRBV28 | CASRLAGNHNEQFF
TRBJ1-6 | TRBV7-2 | CASSLGLVNSPLHF
TRBJ1-5 | TRBV6-5 | CASRRQGNSNQPQHF
TRBJ1-1 | TRBV2 | CASPQDRFSPEAFF
NA | TRBV30 | CAWSVSGTKYEQYF
TRBJ1-6 | TRBV6-6 | CASSSHGGDLPLHF
TRBJ2-6 | TRBV28 | CASSTGISSGANVLTF
TRBJ1-2 | TRBV5-1 | CASSLRQGASYTF
TRBJ2-2 | TRBV5-4 | CASSLPSPNTGELFF
TRBJ1-5 | TRBV6-1 | CASSNLGPQHF
TRBJ1-3 | TRBV4-1 | CASSQVGSSGNTIYF
TRBJ1-6 | TRBV14 | CASSQLGPSSPLHF
TRBJ2-2 | TRBV5-1 | CASSLEGTSGTGELFF
TRBJ1-1 | TRBV7-6 | CASSLMSNTEAFF
TRBJ1-4 | TRBV19 | CASSPPDRGAEKLFF
TRBJ1-1 | TRBV6-5 | CASSRGQGGAEAFF
TRBJ2-1 | TRBV5-1 | CASSLEAGYFPNEQFF
TRBJ1-3 | TRBV9 | CASSPSTGVAGNTIYF
TRBJ1-1 | TRBV6-1 | CASRSGGTNTEAFF
TRBJ2-2 | TRBV18 | CASSPRAGSNTGELFF
TRBJ1-1 | TRBV10-3 | CAISEYAYTEAFF